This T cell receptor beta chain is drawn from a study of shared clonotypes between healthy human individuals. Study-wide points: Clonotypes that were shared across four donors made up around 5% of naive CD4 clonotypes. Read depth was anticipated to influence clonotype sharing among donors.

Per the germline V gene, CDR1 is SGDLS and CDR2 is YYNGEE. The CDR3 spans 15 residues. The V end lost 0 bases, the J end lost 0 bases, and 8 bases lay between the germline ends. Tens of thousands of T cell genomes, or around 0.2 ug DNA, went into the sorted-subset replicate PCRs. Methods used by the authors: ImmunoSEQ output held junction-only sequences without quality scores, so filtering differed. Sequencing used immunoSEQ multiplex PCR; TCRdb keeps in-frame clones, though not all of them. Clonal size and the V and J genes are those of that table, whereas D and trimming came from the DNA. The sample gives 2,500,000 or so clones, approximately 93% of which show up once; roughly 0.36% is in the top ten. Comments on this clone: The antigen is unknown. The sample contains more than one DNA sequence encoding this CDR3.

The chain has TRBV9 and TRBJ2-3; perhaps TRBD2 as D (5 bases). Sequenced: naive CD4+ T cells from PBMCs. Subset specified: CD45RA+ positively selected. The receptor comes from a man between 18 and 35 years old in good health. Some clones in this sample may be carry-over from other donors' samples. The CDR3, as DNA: TGTGCCAGCAGCGTAGCCAGCGGAAGCACAGATACGCAGTATTTT. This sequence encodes CASSVASGSTDTQYF.